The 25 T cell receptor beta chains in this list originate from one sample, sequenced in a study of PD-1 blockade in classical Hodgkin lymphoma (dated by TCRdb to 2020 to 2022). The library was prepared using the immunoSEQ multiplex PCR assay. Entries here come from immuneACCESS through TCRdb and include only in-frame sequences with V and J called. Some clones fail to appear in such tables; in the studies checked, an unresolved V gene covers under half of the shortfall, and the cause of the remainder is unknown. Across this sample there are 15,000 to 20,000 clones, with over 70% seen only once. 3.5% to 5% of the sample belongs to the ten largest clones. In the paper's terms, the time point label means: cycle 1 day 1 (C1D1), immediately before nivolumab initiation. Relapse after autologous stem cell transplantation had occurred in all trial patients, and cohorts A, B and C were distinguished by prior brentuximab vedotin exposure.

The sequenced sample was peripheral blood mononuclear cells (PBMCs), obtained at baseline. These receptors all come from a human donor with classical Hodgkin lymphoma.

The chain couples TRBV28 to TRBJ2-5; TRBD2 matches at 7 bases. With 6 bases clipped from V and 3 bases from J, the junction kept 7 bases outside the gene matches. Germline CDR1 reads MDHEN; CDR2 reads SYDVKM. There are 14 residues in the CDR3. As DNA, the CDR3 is TGTGCCAGCAGCTCCCCCGCGGGGGAAGAGACCCAGTACTTC. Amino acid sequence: CASSSPAGEETQYF. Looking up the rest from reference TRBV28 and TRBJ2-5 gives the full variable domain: DVKVTQSSRYLVKRTGEKVFLECVQDMDHENMFWYRQDPGLGLRLIYFSYDVKMKEKGDIPEGYSVSREKKERFSLILESASTNQTSMYLCASSSPAGEETQYFGPGTRLLVL.

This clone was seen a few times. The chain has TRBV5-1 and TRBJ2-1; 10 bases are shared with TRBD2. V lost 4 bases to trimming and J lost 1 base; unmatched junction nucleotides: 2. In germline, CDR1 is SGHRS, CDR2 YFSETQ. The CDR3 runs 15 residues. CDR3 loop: CASSLSGGSYNEQFF. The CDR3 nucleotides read TGCGCCAGCAGCCTTAGCGGGGGGTCCTACAATGAGCAGTTCTTC.

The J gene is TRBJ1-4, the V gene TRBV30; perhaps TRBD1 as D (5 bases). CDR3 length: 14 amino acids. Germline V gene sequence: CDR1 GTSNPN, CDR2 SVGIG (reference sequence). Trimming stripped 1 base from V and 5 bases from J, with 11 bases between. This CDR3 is CAWSAGTGNEKLFF. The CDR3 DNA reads TGTGCCTGGAGTGCCGGGACCGGGAATGAAAAACTGTTTTTT.

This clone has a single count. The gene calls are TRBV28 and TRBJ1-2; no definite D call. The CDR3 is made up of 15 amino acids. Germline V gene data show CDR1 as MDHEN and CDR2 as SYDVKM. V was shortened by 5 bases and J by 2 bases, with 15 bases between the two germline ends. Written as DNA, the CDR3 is TGTGCCAGCAGTGTCCCCACCCGGCCCAACTATGGCTACACCTTC. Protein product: CASSVPTRPNYGYTF.

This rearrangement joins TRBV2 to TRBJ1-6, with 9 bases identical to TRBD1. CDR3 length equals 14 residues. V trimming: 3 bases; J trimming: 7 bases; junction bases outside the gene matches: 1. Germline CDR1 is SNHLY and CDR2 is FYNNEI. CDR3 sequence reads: CASSDGQGNSPLHF. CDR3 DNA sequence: TGTGCCAGCAGTGACGGACAGGGGAATTCACCCCTCCACTTT.

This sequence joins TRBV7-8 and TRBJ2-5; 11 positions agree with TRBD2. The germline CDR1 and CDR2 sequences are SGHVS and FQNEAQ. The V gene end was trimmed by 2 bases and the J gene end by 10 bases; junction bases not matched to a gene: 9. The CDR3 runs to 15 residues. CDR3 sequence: CASSLLTSGSGYQYF. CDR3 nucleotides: TGTGCCAGCAGCTTACTTACTAGCGGGAGCGGCTACCAGTACTTC.

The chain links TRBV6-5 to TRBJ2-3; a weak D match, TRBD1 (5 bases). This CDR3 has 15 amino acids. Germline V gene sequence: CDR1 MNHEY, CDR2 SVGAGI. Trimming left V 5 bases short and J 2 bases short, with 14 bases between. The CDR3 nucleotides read TGTGCCAGCAGTCCCCGTGGGGCCTACACAGATACGCAGTATTTT. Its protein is CASSPRGAYTDTQYF.

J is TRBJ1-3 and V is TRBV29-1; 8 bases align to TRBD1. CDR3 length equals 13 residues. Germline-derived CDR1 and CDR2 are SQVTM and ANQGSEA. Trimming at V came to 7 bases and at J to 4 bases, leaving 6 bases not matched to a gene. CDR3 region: CSAFGTGGNTIYF. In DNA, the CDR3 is TGCAGCGCTTTCGGGACAGGCGGAAACACCATATATTTT.

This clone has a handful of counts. The CDR3 sequence: CASILGPEGNSPLHF. Here the CDR3 DNA reads TGTGCCAGCATCCTGGGCCCCGAAGGTAATTCACCCCTCCACTTT. The rearrangement joins TRBV6-1 to TRBJ1-6; no clear D. The germline gives CDR1 MNHNS, CDR2 SASEGT. The CDR3 runs to 15 residues. V lost 7 bases and J 6 bases, leaving 16 bases between the germline ends.

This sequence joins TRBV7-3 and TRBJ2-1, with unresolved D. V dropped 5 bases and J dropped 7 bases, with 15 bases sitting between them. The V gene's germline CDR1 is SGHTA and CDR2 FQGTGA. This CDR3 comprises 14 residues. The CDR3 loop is CASSLSGPGNEQFF. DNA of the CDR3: TGTGCCAGCAGCCTATCGGGCCCGGGTAATGAGCAGTTCTTC.

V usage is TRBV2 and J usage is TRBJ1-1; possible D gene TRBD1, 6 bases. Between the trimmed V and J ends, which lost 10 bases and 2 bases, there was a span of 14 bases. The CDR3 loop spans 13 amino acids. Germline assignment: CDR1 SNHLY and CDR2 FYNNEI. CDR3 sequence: CATGKGGNTEAFF. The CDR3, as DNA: TGTGCCACAGGGAAAGGGGGAAACACTGAAGCTTTCTTT.

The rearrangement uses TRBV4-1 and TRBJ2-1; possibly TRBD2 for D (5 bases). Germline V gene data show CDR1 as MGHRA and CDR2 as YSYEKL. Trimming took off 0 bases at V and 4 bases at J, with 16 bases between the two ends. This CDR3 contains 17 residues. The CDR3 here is CASSQDDAGGIYNEQFF. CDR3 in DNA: TGCGCCAGCAGCCAAGATGACGCGGGTGGGATTTACAATGAGCAGTTCTTC.

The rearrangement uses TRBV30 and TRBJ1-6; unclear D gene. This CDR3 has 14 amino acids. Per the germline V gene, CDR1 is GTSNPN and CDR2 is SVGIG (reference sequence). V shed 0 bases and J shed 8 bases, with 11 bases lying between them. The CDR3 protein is CAWSVVQSYSPLHF. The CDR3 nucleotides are TGTGCCTGGAGTGTAGTGCAGTCGTATTCACCCCTCCACTTT.

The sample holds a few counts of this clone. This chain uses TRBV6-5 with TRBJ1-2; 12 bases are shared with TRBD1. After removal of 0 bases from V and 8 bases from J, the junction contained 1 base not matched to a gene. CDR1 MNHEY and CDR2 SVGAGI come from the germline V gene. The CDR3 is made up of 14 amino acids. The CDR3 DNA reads TGTGCCAGCAGTTACTCCGGGACAGGGGGCGGCTACACCTTC. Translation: CASSYSGTGGGYTF.

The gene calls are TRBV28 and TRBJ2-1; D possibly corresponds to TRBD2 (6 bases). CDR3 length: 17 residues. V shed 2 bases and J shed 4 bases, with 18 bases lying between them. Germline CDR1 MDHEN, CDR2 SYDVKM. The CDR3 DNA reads TGTGCCAGCAGTTTAACGGACCCCGTAGCGGCTTACAATGAGCAGTTCTTC. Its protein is CASSLTDPVAAYNEQFF.

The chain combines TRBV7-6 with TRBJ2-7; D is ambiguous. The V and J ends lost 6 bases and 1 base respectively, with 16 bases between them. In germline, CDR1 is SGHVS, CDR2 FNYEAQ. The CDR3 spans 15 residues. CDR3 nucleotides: TGTGCCAGCAGTAAAGGCCCTACCCCTTCCTACGAGCAGTACTTC. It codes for CASSKGPTPSYEQYF.

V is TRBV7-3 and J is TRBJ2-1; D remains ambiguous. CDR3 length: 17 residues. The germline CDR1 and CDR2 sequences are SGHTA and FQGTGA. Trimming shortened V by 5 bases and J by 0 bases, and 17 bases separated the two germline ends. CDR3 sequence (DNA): TGTGCCAGCAGCCGAGCGCTACCCGATGTCTCCTACAATGAGCAGTTCTTC. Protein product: CASSRALPDVSYNEQFF.

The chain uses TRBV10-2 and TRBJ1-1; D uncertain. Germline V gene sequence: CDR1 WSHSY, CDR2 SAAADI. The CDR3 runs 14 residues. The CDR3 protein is CALSPTGRNTEAFF. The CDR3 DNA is TGCGCTCTTAGTCCTACGGGAAGGAACACTGAAGCTTTCTTT.

The CDR3 DNA follows: TGTGCCAGCAGCCCCGGGGGGGGGCGGATAGATACGCAGTATTTT. Translating it yields CASSPGGGRIDTQYF. The J gene is TRBJ2-3, the V gene TRBV5-4, with TRBD2 matching over 8 bases. Germline V CDR1 and CDR2: SGHNT, YYREEE (reference sequence). V was clipped by 4 bases and J by 5 bases; unmatched bases: 9. The CDR3 length is 15 residues.

CDR3 sequence: CASTLGGDAQETQYF. The DNA for the CDR3 is TGCGCCAGCACCCTCGGAGGGGACGCACAAGAGACCCAGTACTTC. This chain links TRBV5-1 with TRBJ2-5; D is perhaps TRBD2 (6 bases). V was trimmed by 6 bases and J by 2 bases, leaving 17 bases between them. This CDR3 has 15 residues. CDR1 is SGHRS and CDR2 is YFSETQ in the germline V gene.

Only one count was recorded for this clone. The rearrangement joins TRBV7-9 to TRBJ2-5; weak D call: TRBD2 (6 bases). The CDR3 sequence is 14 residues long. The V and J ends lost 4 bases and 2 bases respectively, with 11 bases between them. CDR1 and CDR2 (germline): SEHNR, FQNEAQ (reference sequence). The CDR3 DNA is TGTGCCAGCAGCTGGCCGGGAGCACAAGAGACCCAGTACTTC. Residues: CASSWPGAQETQYF.

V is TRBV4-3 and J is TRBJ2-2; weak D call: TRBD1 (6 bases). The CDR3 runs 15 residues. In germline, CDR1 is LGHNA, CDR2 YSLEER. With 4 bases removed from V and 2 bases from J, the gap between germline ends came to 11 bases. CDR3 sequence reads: CASSRVRGNTGELFF. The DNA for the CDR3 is TGCGCCAGCAGCCGCGTCAGGGGAAACACCGGGGAGCTGTTTTTT.

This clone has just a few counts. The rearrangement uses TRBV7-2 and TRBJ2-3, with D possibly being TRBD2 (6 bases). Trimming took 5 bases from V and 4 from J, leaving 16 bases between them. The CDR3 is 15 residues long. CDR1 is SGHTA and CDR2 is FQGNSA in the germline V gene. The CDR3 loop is CASSPRWGDSDTQYF. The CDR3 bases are TGTGCCAGCAGCCCCCGGTGGGGGGATTCAGATACGCAGTATTTT.

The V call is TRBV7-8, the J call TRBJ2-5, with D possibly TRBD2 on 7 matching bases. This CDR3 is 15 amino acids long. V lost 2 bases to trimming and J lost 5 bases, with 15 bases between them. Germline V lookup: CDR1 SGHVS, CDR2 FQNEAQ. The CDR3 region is CASSLYVGGQETQYF. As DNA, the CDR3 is TGTGCCAGCAGCTTATATGTGGGGGGGCAGGAGACCCAGTACTTC.

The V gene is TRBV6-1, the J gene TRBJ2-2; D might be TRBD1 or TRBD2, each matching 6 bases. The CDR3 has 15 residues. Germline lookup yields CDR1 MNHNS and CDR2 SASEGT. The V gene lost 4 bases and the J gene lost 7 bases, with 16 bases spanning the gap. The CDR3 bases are TGTGCCAGCAGTGCCCGGGGGCAGATGGGCGGGGAGCTGTTTTTT. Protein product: CASSARGQMGGELFF.